This entry lists 21 T cell receptor beta chains sequenced from one sample in a study of spatial heterogeneity in lung cancer (dated by TCRdb to 2018 to 2020). The method behind the library was 5' RACE. Instrument on record: NextSeq 500. The public reads were reprocessed in TCRdb via fastp at Q25 and MiXCR, keeping in-frame beta chains. Each entry is one CDR3 protein sequence, shown with its most common DNA and genes. The sample table records just over 75,000 distinct CDR3 sequences; around 7.3% of these occur just once. About 6.8% of the sample goes to the ten largest clones. According to the study, the label for this sample's time point signals: sample taken at primary tumor resection. The sequenced sample was PBMCs, obtained at surgery. Receptors were obtained from a male donor with early-stage non-small cell lung cancer.

This clonotype has at least ten counts. V gene TRBV10-3 combines with J gene TRBJ2-5; D may be TRBD1 or TRBD2 (7 bases each). The CDR3 is made up of 15 amino acids. Germline lookup yields CDR1 ENHRY and CDR2 SYGVKD. The V gene lost 2 bases and the J gene lost 2 bases, with 12 bases spanning the gap. CDR3 DNA sequence: TGTGCCATCAGTGAGGCGGGGGACAGACAAGAGACCCAGTACTTC. It is translated as CAISEAGDRQETQYF.

This clonotype was counted only a few times. The rearrangement joins TRBV6-6 to TRBJ2-5; TRBD1 is a possible D gene (7 bases). Germline loops: CDR1 MNHNY, CDR2 SVGAGI (reference sequence). Trimming stripped 5 bases from V and 4 bases from J, with 8 bases between. This CDR3 has 12 amino acids. The CDR3 region has the DNA TGTGCCAGCAGTCAGGGGGGAGAGACCCAGTACTTC. It specifies CASSQGGETQYF.

The CDR3 loop is CASSLEAENEQFF. CDR3 DNA: TGTGCCAGCAGCTTAGAAGCTGAGAATGAGCAGTTCTTC. The V gene is TRBV7-2, the J gene TRBJ2-1; no firm D call. Germline loops: CDR1 SGHTA, CDR2 FQGNSA. Trimming removed 1 base from V and 7 bases from J, with 8 bases in between. CDR3 length: 13 residues.

The table lists this clonotype with many counts. V usage is TRBV15 and J usage is TRBJ1-1; D unresolved. V dropped 0 bases and J dropped 6 bases, with 5 bases sitting between them. Germline V gene sequence: CDR1 LNHNV, CDR2 YYDKDF (reference sequence). The CDR3 covers 12 residues. Here the CDR3 DNA reads TGTGCCACCAGCAGAGATCGGTCTGAAGCTTTCTTT. Protein product: CATSRDRSEAFF.

V is TRBV19 and J is TRBJ2-4; tentatively, D is TRBD1 or TRBD2 (7 bases each). This CDR3 spans 16 amino acids. Germline assignment: CDR1 LNHDA and CDR2 SQIVND (reference sequence). The germline V and J ends were trimmed by 3 bases and 0 bases, with 12 bases remaining between them. CDR3 sequence reads: CASSIQGGLAKNIQYF. CDR3 DNA: TGTGCCAGTAGTATCCAGGGGGGGCTAGCCAAAAACATTCAGTACTTC.

There are a few counts of this clonotype. The V and J genes are TRBV5-4 and TRBJ1-2, with D unclear. The CDR3 sequence is 13 residues long. Germline assignment: CDR1 SGHNT and CDR2 YYREEE (reference sequence). The V and J ends lost 0 bases and 4 bases respectively, with 7 bases between them. This CDR3 is CASSLDGLYGYTF. Written as DNA, the CDR3 is TGTGCCAGCAGCTTGGACGGCCTCTATGGCTACACCTTC.

This chain links TRBV3-1 with TRBJ1-4, with a weak D call TRBD1 (6 bases). Germline V lookup: CDR1 LGHDT, CDR2 YNNKEL (reference sequence). The CDR3 contains 14 residues. Trimming cost V 5 bases and J 6 bases, with 13 bases left between them. CDR3 DNA sequence: TGTGCCAGCAGCGTGACAGGAGGAGATGAAAAACTGTTTTTT. As protein: CASSVTGGDEKLFF.

Ten or more counts support this clonotype. The rearrangement links TRBV2 to TRBJ2-3, with D hard to call. V lost 6 bases and J lost 4, with 14 bases in between. CDR1 is SNHLY, CDR2 FYNNEI, per germline. The CDR3 consists of 14 residues. The DNA of the CDR3 is TGTGCCAGCAGGTCGTTCTGGAACTCAGATACGCAGTATTTT. It yields the protein CASRSFWNSDTQYF. The full variable domain, in which reference TRBV2 and TRBJ2-3 provide the parts outside the CDR3, is EPEVTQTPSHQVTQMGQEVILRCVPISNHLYFYWYRQILGQKVEFLVSFYNNEISEKSEIFDDQFSVERPDGSNFTLKIRSTKLEDSAMYFCASRSFWNSDTQYFGPGTRLTVL.

J is TRBJ2-1 and V is TRBV6-1; 7 bases map to TRBD2. The length of the CDR3 is 15 residues. The junction had 3 bases not matched to a gene; V was cut back by 1 base and J by 3 bases. Looked up from germline, CDR1 is MNHNS and CDR2 is SASEGT. The CDR3 DNA sequence: TGTGCCAGCAGTGAAGAACTAGCGTACTACAATGAGCAGTTCTTC. This translates into CASSEELAYYNEQFF.

This clonotype was seen at least ten times. This chain connects TRBV5-6 to TRBJ2-1, with D possibly TRBD1 on 6 matching bases. The CDR3 sequence is 15 residues long. Germline V gene data show CDR1 as SGHDT and CDR2 as YYEEEE. V was shortened by 0 bases and J by 7 bases, with 14 bases between the two germline ends. The chain's CDR3 is CASSLEGVSWNEQFF. The CDR3 bases are TGTGCCAGCAGCTTGGAGGGGGTCTCTTGGAATGAGCAGTTCTTC. Full variable domain (missing parts from reference TRBV5-6 and TRBJ2-1): DAGVTQSPTHLIKTRGQQVTLRCSPKSGHDTVSWYQQALGQGPQFIFQYYEEEERQRGNFPDRFSGHQFPNYSSELNVNALLLGDSALYLCASSLEGVSWNEQFFGPGTRLTVL.

The chain uses TRBV4-3 and TRBJ2-7; D not resolved. V lost 1 base and J lost 6, with 13 bases in between. Germline CDR1 and CDR2: LGHNA and YSLEER. The CDR3 is made up of 14 amino acids. CDR3 nucleotides: TGCGCCAGCAGCCAAGCCGGGCGATCCGTCGAGCAGTACTTC. Encoded protein: CASSQAGRSVEQYF.

In its sample, this clonotype was seen many times. The gene calls are TRBV7-2 and TRBJ1-5; maybe TRBD1 (5 bases). CDR1 and CDR2 (germline): SGHTA, FQGNSA. This CDR3 has 14 residues. Trimming left V 5 bases short and J 5 bases short, with 13 bases between. The CDR3 DNA sequence: TGTGCCAGCAGCACCGACAGCAGGTATCAGCCCCAGCATTTT. It encodes CASSTDSRYQPQHF.

There are many counts of this clonotype. The chain combines TRBV29-1 with TRBJ2-2; D is undetermined. The CDR3 contains 14 residues. Germline V CDR1 and CDR2: SQVTM, ANQGSEA. V shed 4 bases and J shed 1 base, with 10 bases lying between them. The CDR3 nucleotides read TGCAGCGTTGCCGTGCTACTGAACACCGGGGAGCTGTTTTTT. Amino acids: CSVAVLLNTGELFF.

CDR3: CASSLGDRLITEAFF. CDR3 nucleotides: TGTGCCAGCAGCTTGGGGGACAGGTTAATTACTGAAGCTTTCTTT. J is TRBJ1-1 and V is TRBV5-6, with TRBD1 identical over 8 bases. CDR1 and CDR2 (germline): SGHDT, YYEEEE. This CDR3 region has 15 residues. Trimming took 0 bases from V and 5 from J; bases not matched to a gene: 6.

This clonotype showed up just a few times. The V and J genes are TRBV5-4 and TRBJ2-3; TRBD1 agrees at 8 bases. This CDR3 contains 13 residues. V was pared by 7 bases and J by 1 base, with 2 bases of the junction left unmatched. Germline V gene data show CDR1 as SGHNT and CDR2 as YYREEE (reference sequence). The CDR3 reads CASRGQGTDTQYF. CDR3 DNA: TGTGCCAGCCGGGGACAGGGCACAGATACGCAGTATTTT.

This clonotype was seen at least ten times. The rearrangement links TRBV10-3 to TRBJ2-3; 9 bases are a match to TRBD2. Germline V gene data show CDR1 as ENHRY and CDR2 as SYGVKD. The CDR3 sequence is 15 residues long. The V and J ends lost 5 bases and 0 bases, in that order; junction bases with no gene match: 3. The CDR3 region has the DNA TGTGCCATCAGTAGCGGGAGGATCAGCACAGATACGCAGTATTTT. Translating gives CAISSGRISTDTQYF.

This clonotype was picked up many times. This rearrangement joins TRBV5-6 to TRBJ2-7; the match to TRBD1 covers 8 bases. V lost 0 bases and J lost 0; bases outside the gene matches: 8. The CDR3 consists of 17 residues. The germline CDR1 and CDR2 sequences are SGHDT and YYEEEE. CDR3 in DNA: TGTGCCAGCAGCTTGGTTCCCCGGGACAGGAGCTCCTACGAGCAGTACTTC. It specifies CASSLVPRDRSSYEQYF.

The table lists this clonotype with many counts. DNA of the CDR3: TGTGCCAGCCGTTCACGGGATACGCAGTATTTT. It codes for CASRSRDTQYF. The gene calls are TRBV12-3 or TRBV12-4 and TRBJ2-3; no clear D gene. CDR3 length: 11 amino acids. The V end was cut by 8 bases, the J end by 6 bases, with 9 bases between.

This clonotype was recorded many times. This chain joins TRBV10-2 and TRBJ2-3; a possible D gene is TRBD2 (6 bases). Trimming shortened V by 6 bases and J by 2 bases, and 18 bases separated the two germline ends. The CDR3 has 16 residues. Germline V gene data show CDR1 as WSHSY and CDR2 as SAAADI. CDR3 nucleotides: TGCGCCAGCAGGATACCGGGAGCCAAAGCCACAGATACGCAGTATTTT. It translates to CASRIPGAKATDTQYF.

This clonotype turned up a few times. This chain links TRBV11-1 with TRBJ2-2, with 7 bases matching TRBD1. V lost 1 base to trimming and J lost 4 bases; unmatched junction nucleotides: 6. The germline CDR1 and CDR2 sequences are SGHAT and FQDESV (reference sequence). The length of the CDR3 is 16 residues. The CDR3 region is CASSLEGARSTGELFF. CDR3 DNA sequence: TGTGCCAGCAGCTTAGAGGGGGCTCGGAGCACCGGGGAGCTGTTTTTT.

There are many counts of this clonotype. The chain has TRBV9 and TRBJ2-2; no clear D. Between the trimmed V and J ends, which lost 0 bases and 5 bases, there was a span of 8 bases. The CDR3 totals 14 residues. CDR1 and CDR2 from the germline V gene are SGDLS and YYNGEE. The CDR3 bases are TGTGCCAGCAGCGTAGGGTCGTCTACCGGGGAGCTGTTTTTT. Amino acids: CASSVGSSTGELFF.